The text below deals with one TCR beta chain. Its antigen is unknown. The CDR3 has 15 residues. From germline, CDR1 is SGHRS and CDR2 YFSETQ. The V end was cut by 7 bases, the J end by 6 bases, with 20 bases between. The data were taken from a study of neurological immune-mediated disorders. Overall study results and limits: It was HTLV-1-associated myelopathy that showed the most TCR clonal expansion, while multiple sclerosis showed the least, falling below healthy controls. The multiple sclerosis repertoire cluster was not associated with any clinical or MRI feature.

The method for making cDNA was 5'RACE, and it used 10-nucleotide random UMIs. TCRdb itself ran the 5' RACE reads through MiXCR, one entry per CDR3 protein. The repertoire holds about 78,000 distinct CDR3 sequences, with 5% to 6% as singletons. The rearrangement links TRBV5-1 to TRBJ2-1, with unresolved D. Source material: PBMCs. The origin of this receptor is a woman between 25 and 40 years old with multiple sclerosis. CDR3 sequence: CASVKSPPETNEQFF. DNA of the CDR3: TGCGCCAGCGTCAAATCGCCCCCGGAGACCAATGAGCAGTTCTTC.